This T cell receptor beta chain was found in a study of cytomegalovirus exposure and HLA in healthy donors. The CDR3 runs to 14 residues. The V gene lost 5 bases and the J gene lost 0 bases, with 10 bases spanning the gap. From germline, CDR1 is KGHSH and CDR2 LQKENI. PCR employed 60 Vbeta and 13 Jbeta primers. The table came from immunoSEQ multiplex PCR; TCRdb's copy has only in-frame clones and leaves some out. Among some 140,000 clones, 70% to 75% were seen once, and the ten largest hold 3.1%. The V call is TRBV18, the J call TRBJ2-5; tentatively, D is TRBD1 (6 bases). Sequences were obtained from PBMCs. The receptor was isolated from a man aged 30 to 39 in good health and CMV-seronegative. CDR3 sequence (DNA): TGTGCCAGCTCAAACACAGGGTACCAAGAGACCCAGTACTTC. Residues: CASSNTGYQETQYF.